This record looks at one T cell receptor beta chain sequence and its context. Its antigen is as yet unknown. This record belongs to a study of cytomegalovirus exposure and HLA in healthy donors. The primer mix had 60 Vbeta and 13 Jbeta primers. Only in-frame clones appear in the TCRdb table, and some are missing; sequencing was by immunoSEQ multiplex PCR. Among about 180,000 clones listed, roughly four fifths were seen once. Study results and caveats: Being productive about 90% or about 30% of the time was typical of most TCR beta V segments in an earlier analysis. Several top significant clusters appeared, in a later analysis, to be linked to common viral pathogens. Over 15,000 TCR beta sequences were associated with HLA alleles at 0.05 false discovery rate in a later analysis.

The TCR was taken from a woman aged 25 to 39 in good health and CMV-seronegative. The sequencing sample was made of PBMCs.

DNA for the CDR3: TGTGCCAGCACCGAACCCCCTCACAGCTCCTACGAGCAGTACTTC. Translated, it gives CASTEPPHSSYEQYF. This rearrangement joins TRBV2 to TRBJ2-7; D ambiguous. The CDR3 is 15 amino acids. V was shortened by 7 bases and J by 0 bases, with 16 bases between the two germline ends. The germline CDR1 and CDR2 sequences are SNHLY and FYNNEI.